Listed below are T cell receptor beta chains from one sample, sequenced in a study of shared clonotypes between healthy human individuals. TCRdb keeps only in-frame clones here, not all; method: immunoSEQ multiplex PCR. The sample contains about 1.1 million clones, about 80% of which appear only once. The source material was memory CD4+ T cells from PBMCs. The receptors come from a man between 18 and 29 years old in good health. Some clones in this sample may be carry-over from other donors' samples. The CDR3 runs from the conserved cysteine through the conserved F or W. D genes are given only for firm matches. A clone size is listed for some rows: how often the clone was seen (once, few, many), or a class if it is expanded.

j_call,clone_size,d_call,v_call,cdr3_nt,cdr3_aa
TRBJ2-1,few,TRBD2,TRBV27,TGTGCCAGCAGTCTCCACCCTATAGCGGGATTTGAGAATGAGCAGTTCTTC,CASSLHPIAGFENEQFF
TRBJ1-5,-,TRBD1,TRBV30,TGTGCCTGGAGTCGGACAGGGAGGGACAATCAGCCCCAGCATTTT,CAWSRTGRDNQPQHF
TRBJ2-5,once,TRBD2,TRBV4-2,TGTGCCAGCAGCCAAGATTTCAGCGGGATGGGCCAAGAGACCCAGTACTTC,CASSQDFSGMGQETQYF
TRBJ2-5,-,-,TRBV2,TGTGCCAGCCGCCGGAGGGCCCAAGAGACCCAGTACTTC,CASRRRAQETQYF
TRBJ2-1,-,-,TRBV18,TGTGCCAGCTCGCGGACTGGACCCGGTACCCCCCATGAGCAGTTCTTC,CASSRTGPGTPHEQFF
TRBJ2-7,once,TRBD2,TRBV2,TGTGCCAGCAGTGCGGCCCTAGCGGGTATCTCCTACGAGCAGTACTTC,CASSAALAGISYEQYF
TRBJ2-5,-,-,TRBV28,TGTGCCAGCAGAACGCTACTAGTTGGCGAGACCCAGTACTTC,CASRTLLVGETQYF
TRBJ2-7,-,-,TRBV7-9,TGTGCCAGCAGCTTAGTCGCGGGTTCCTACGAGCAGTACTTC,CASSLVAGSYEQYF
TRBJ2-7,-,-,TRBV5-1,TGCGCCAGCAGAGGCGCCACCTACGAGCAGTACTTC,CASRGATYEQYF
TRBJ1-1,few,TRBD1,TRBV5-1,TGCGCCAGCAGCTTGTCCCTTTACAGGGGAGTCACTGAAGCTTTCTTT,CASSLSLYRGVTEAFF
TRBJ1-2,-,TRBD1,TRBV28,TGTGCCAGCAGTTCTGCCCCGGGACAGGGAGTCTATGGCTACACCTTC,CASSSAPGQGVYGYTF
TRBJ2-1,-,TRBD2,TRBV2,TGTGCCGAACAGTCAGGACTAGCGGGAGTTCTCGCTGAGCAGTTCTTC,CAEQSGLAGVLAEQFF
TRBJ2-6,-,-,TRBV7-2,TGTGCCAGCAGCTCTAAGACTGGGGCCAACGTCCTGACTTTC,CASSSKTGANVLTF
TRBJ2-5,once,-,TRBV5-6,TGTGCCAGCAGCTTGGGGCAGGTCAAAGAGACCCAGTACTTC,CASSLGQVKETQYF
TRBJ2-5,-,-,TRBV7-2,TGTGCCAGCAGCCTAGCCCCCCCGGACCACGGTGAGACCCAGTACTTC,CASSLAPPDHGETQYF
TRBJ2-3,-,TRBD2,TRBV5-1,TGCGCCAGCAGGCGGACTAGCGGGGGGCCGGACACAGATACGCAGTATTTT,CASRRTSGGPDTDTQYF
TRBJ1-1,once,-,TRBV7-8,TGTGCCAGCAGCCAAACTTTCCCCGGGACGGCGAGCGGGTCCACTGAAGCTTTCTTT,CASSQTFPGTASGSTEAFF
TRBJ2-2,-,-,TRBV7-2,TGTGCCAGCAGCTTAAATTTGGATGGGGCCAAGCGGGAGCTGTTTTTT,CASSLNLDGAKRELFF
TRBJ1-5,-,-,TRBV19,TGTGCCAGTAGTCCCAACTTCAATCAGCCCCAGCATTTT,CASSPNFNQPQHF
TRBJ2-1,-,-,TRBV19,TGTGCCAGTAGTATAGGCCCAAACTATGAGCAGTTCTTC,CASSIGPNYEQFF
TRBJ2-7,-,TRBD1,TRBV2,TGTGCCAGCAACGCCGGGGACAGTTACGAGCAGTACTTC,CASNAGDSYEQYF
TRBJ2-1,-,-,TRBV9,TGTGCCAGCAGCGTAGGACCTCCTCCCCCGTCACAGGAGCAGTTCTTC,CASSVGPPPPSQEQFF
TRBJ2-7,-,TRBD1,TRBV4-1,TGCGCCAGCAGCCCAACGCAGCAGGGGGCGCGGGACGAGCAGTACTTC,CASSPTQQGARDEQYF
TRBJ2-1,-,TRBD2,TRBV7-3,TGTGCCAGCAGCCAGACGCGGGAGAATGAGCAGTTCTTC,CASSQTRENEQFF
TRBJ1-2,-,-,TRBV6-6,TGTGCCAGCAGTTACTCGAGGCAGTTTTACACCTTC,CASSYSRQFYTF
TRBJ1-3,-,-,TRBV30,TGTGCCTGGAAAGGACTTGGAAACACCATATATTTT,CAWKGLGNTIYF
TRBJ2-7,-,-,TRBV27,TGTGCCAGCAGCCTAGTGGGTACGGACGAGCAGTACTTC,CASSLVGTDEQYF
TRBJ2-3,-,-,TRBV7-3,TGTGCCAGCAGCTCAACCCCTAGGCTTAGCACAGATACGCAGTATTTT,CASSSTPRLSTDTQYF
TRBJ1-1,few,-,TRBV5-1,TGCGCCAGCAGCTTGGAATTCGGGTCTAGTTTCTTT,CASSLEFGSSFF
TRBJ1-4,once,TRBD1,TRBV2,TGTGCCAGCAGACAACTCGGGACAGGGACTGAAAAACTGTTTTTT,CASRQLGTGTEKLFF
TRBJ2-1,few,TRBD2,TRBV5-6,TGTGCCAGCAGCTCGCCGACTAGCGGGAGGGTCGACAATGAGCAGTTCTTC,CASSSPTSGRVDNEQFF
TRBJ2-5,-,-,TRBV18,TGTGCCAGCTCACACGCCGGGGAGAGAGAGACCCAGTACTTC,CASSHAGERETQYF
TRBJ1-5,few,-,TRBV6-1,TGTGCCAGCAGTGAGGGTCCTCAGCATCAGCCCCAGCATTTT,CASSEGPQHQPQHF
TRBJ1-5,-,-,TRBV27,TGTGCCAGCAGTTTGAACGGGGGTTTAGCCCAGCATTTT,CASSLNGGLAQHF
TRBJ2-1,-,-,TRBV19,TGTGCCAGTAGTATTGGAGGCGAGGCCTGGGATGAGCAGTTCTTC,CASSIGGEAWDEQFF
TRBJ2-1,-,-,TRBV2,TGTGCCAGCGGTCCGGACAGTAATGAGCAGTTCTTC,CASGPDSNEQFF
TRBJ2-5,once,-,TRBV5-1,TGCGCCAGCAGCTGGACATTCGAGACCCAGTACTTC,CASSWTFETQYF
TRBJ1-2,-,-,TRBV4-3,TGCGCCAGCAGCCAAGCGGGGGCGGGGGCCCATGGCTACACCTTC,CASSQAGAGAHGYTF
TRBJ1-2,-,-,TRBV5-1,TGCGCCAGCAGCTTGGAACCCGGGGCACGCGGCTACACCTTC,CASSLEPGARGYTF
TRBJ2-1,-,TRBD2,TRBV10-3,TGTGCCATCAGGGATTCTAGCGGACGCCGCAATGAGCAGTTCTTC,CAIRDSSGRRNEQFF
TRBJ2-2,-,-,TRBV5-1,TGCGCCAGCAGTTGGCGGGGTAGAGACACCGGGGAGCTGTTTTTT,CASSWRGRDTGELFF
TRBJ2-7,-,TRBD1,TRBV7-9,TGTGCCAGCAGACGGAACAGGGGCTACGAGCAGTACTTC,CASRRNRGYEQYF
TRBJ2-4,few,TRBD2,TRBV27,TGTGCCAGCAGTCCCGGGGGGGGGCACGTCAAAAACATTCAGTACTTC,CASSPGGGHVKNIQYF
TRBJ1-2,-,-,TRBV7-2,TGTGCCAGCAGCATCATGTATGGCTACACCTTC,CASSIMYGYTF
TRBJ2-7,-,-,TRBV29-1,TGCAGCGTTGAAGGGGGAGGTCCCACCTACGAGCAGTACTTC,CSVEGGGPTYEQYF
TRBJ2-7,-,TRBD1,TRBV10-3,TGTGCCATCAGATCGGGACAGTTTAACGAGCAGTACTTC,CAIRSGQFNEQYF
TRBJ2-3,-,-,TRBV5-4,TGTGCCAGCAGCTTGGCAGGGTCAGATACGCAGTATTTT,CASSLAGSDTQYF
TRBJ2-1,-,-,TRBV6-1,TGTGCCAGCATGAGGGGGGGTTTATATGAGCAGTTCTTC,CASMRGGLYEQFF
TRBJ1-5,-,-,TRBV4-2,TGTGCCAGCAGCCAAACATTGATTCAGCCCCAGCATTTT,CASSQTLIQPQHF
TRBJ2-1,-,-,TRBV21-1,TGTGCCAGCAGCCTAGCGGGAGGGCCTAAGAATGAGCAGTTCTTC,CASSLAGGPKNEQFF
TRBJ1-2,-,-,TRBV4-3,TGCGCCAGCAGCCAATTAAGGGTACTGGGCTACACCTTC,CASSQLRVLGYTF
TRBJ1-2,-,-,TRBV5-1,TGCGCCAGCAGCCCCCGGGGGGTGGGCTATGGCTACACCTTC,CASSPRGVGYGYTF
TRBJ2-3,-,TRBD2,TRBV18,TGTGCCAGCTCACCCCTTTTGGCTAGCGGGGGCACAGATACGCAGTATTTT,CASSPLLASGGTDTQYF